This T cell receptor (beta chain) emerged from a study of cytomegalovirus exposure and HLA in healthy donors. CDR1 is PRHDT, CDR2 FYEKMQ, per germline (reference sequence). The CDR3 sequence is 15 residues long. The trim removed 1 base at V and 2 bases at J, leaving 2 bases unmatched. Both 60 Vbeta primers and 13 Jbeta primers went into the PCR. The repertoire was sequenced with immunoSEQ multiplex PCR; TCRdb's copy has only in-frame clones and lacks some. The table shows 160,000 or so clones, with 70% to 80% occurring only once. Of note for this clone: Antigen unknown.

The study's findings and limits: HLA alleles were associated with around 17,000 TCR beta sequences in a later analysis at 0.05 false discovery rate. There were 150 to 200 TCR beta chains listed as cytomegalovirus-associated. As a later analysis revealed, the rate of TCR association differed by HLA locus, with DRB1 most and HLA-C fewest.

This TCR was sampled from a man in his forties in good health and CMV-seronegative. The sample consisted of PBMCs. V is TRBV13 and J is TRBJ2-7; 10 positions agree with TRBD2. CDR3 sequence reads: CASSLVSGGTYEQYF. The DNA for the CDR3 is TGTGCCAGCAGCTTAGTTAGCGGGGGGACCTACGAGCAGTACTTC.